This is a list of T cell receptor beta chains from one sample in a study of blood T cell repertoires in COVID-19. TCRdb's table, derived via immunoSEQ multiplex PCR, lists solely in-frame clones and lacks some. The sample has approximately 250,000 clones; over 75% are singletons. The sequenced sample consisted of peripheral blood. These receptors were obtained from a woman aged 70-85 years with COVID-19, enrolled during active disease. CDR3s include the opening cysteine and the closing phenylalanine or tryptophan. A D gene is named only where the DNA matches it firmly. The size entry is marked missing in some rows and otherwise reads once, few, many or a size class.

v_call	j_call	clone_size	d_call	cdr3_nt	cdr3_aa
TRBV19	TRBJ2-7	-	-	TGTGCCAGTAGTATTGGAGAGCGATCCTACGAGCAGTACTTC	CASSIGERSYEQYF
TRBV11-3	TRBJ1-2	-	-	TGTGCCAGCAGCTTAGAAGGACAGAGCTATGGCTACACCTTC	CASSLEGQSYGYTF
TRBV30	TRBJ1-6	-	-	TGTGCCTGGAGCAAGGGGTATAACAATTCACCCCTCCACTTT	CAWSKGYNNSPLHF
TRBV6-2/TRBV6-3	TRBJ1-5	-	TRBD1	TGTGCCAGCAGTAAATCACAGGGGAATAGCAATCAGCCCCAGCATTTT	CASSKSQGNSNQPQHF
TRBV5-8	TRBJ1-2	-	-	TGTGCCAGCAGCTTTACCACAGGGCTAGGTGATGGCTACACCTTC	CASSFTTGLGDGYTF
TRBV6-4	TRBJ1-2	-	TRBD1	TGTGCCAGCAGTGACCTACCGACAGGGGAAGGCTACACCTTC	CASSDLPTGEGYTF
TRBV6-5	TRBJ1-1	-	TRBD1	TGTGCCACCACGACAGGGGCGAGGACTGAAGCTTTCTTT	CATTTGARTEAFF
TRBV18	TRBJ2-5	-	TRBD2	TGTGCCAGCTCACCGACTAGCGGCGTGGAAACCCAGTACTTC	CASSPTSGVETQYF
TRBV19	TRBJ2-2	once	TRBD1	TGTGCCAGTATCGACAGGGGGCCCGGGGAGCTGTTTTTT	CASIDRGPGELFF
TRBV11-1	TRBJ2-1	few	TRBD2	TGTGCCAGCAGTTCGACTAGCGGGAGCTCCTACAATGAGCAGTTCTTC	CASSSTSGSSYNEQFF
TRBV9	TRBJ2-3	-	TRBD2	TGTGCCAGCAGCGTAGAGATAACTAGCGGAATCACAGATACGCAGTATTTT	CASSVEITSGITDTQYF
TRBV7-3	TRBJ2-1	-	-	TGTGCCAGCGGTGCGGGTGGTAATGAGCAGTTCTTC	CASGAGGNEQFF
TRBV18	TRBJ1-5	-	TRBD1	TGTGCCAGCTCACTCGGGACAGGGGCCCGTCAGCCCCAGCATTTT	CASSLGTGARQPQHF
TRBV15	TRBJ2-1	-	-	TGTGCCACCAGCAGAGATAGGGGTGAGCAGTTCTTC	CATSRDRGEQFF
TRBV7-2	TRBJ2-5	-	TRBD1	TGTGCCAGCAGCCCTGACAGGGCCCCAGAGACCCAGTACTTC	CASSPDRAPETQYF
TRBV7-8	TRBJ2-3	-	-	TGTGCCAGCAGCCGAGTCGCAGGTCCTACAGATACGCAGTATTTT	CASSRVAGPTDTQYF
TRBV7-8	TRBJ1-2	-	-	TGTGCCAGCAGCTTAGCGATGAGGGTATGGGACTATGGCTACACCTTC	CASSLAMRVWDYGYTF
TRBV7-3	TRBJ1-1	-	-	TGTGCCACTTCTGGGGCTGACACTGAAGCTTTCTTT	CATSGADTEAFF
TRBV6-5	TRBJ1-5	-	-	TGTGCCAGCAGGGAGGGGTTCGAGGGACAGCCCCAGCATTTT	CASREGFEGQPQHF
TRBV4-1	TRBJ2-3	-	-	TGCGCCAGCAGCCACCGCCCCGGGGGGCAGCTGAGCACAGATACGCAGTATTTT	CASSHRPGGQLSTDTQYF
TRBV5-4	TRBJ1-1	-	-	TGTGCCAGCAGGTTTGATCCCGGAACAGTGAACACTGAAGCTTTCTTT	CASRFDPGTVNTEAFF
TRBV5-6	TRBJ1-1	-	-	TGTGCCAGCAGCCTAAAAGGGGTTGATGAAGCTTTCTTT	CASSLKGVDEAFF
TRBV7-2	TRBJ2-2	-	TRBD1	TGTGCCAGCAGCCCTTTTACAGGGGGCGCCACCGGGGAGCTGTTTTTT	CASSPFTGGATGELFF
TRBV2	TRBJ2-1	-	TRBD2	TGTGCCAGCAGTGGGGCGGGGGGCTACAATGAGCAGTTCTTC	CASSGAGGYNEQFF
TRBV21-1	TRBJ1-3	-	-	TGTGCCAGCAGCAAAGGAGGGCCTTTAAGGGGAAACACCATATATTTT	CASSKGGPLRGNTIYF
TRBV18	TRBJ1-1	few	-	TGTGCCAGCTCACCGCAGGGTAATGGAGCTTTCTTT	CASSPQGNGAFF
TRBV9	TRBJ1-1	-	-	TGTGCCAGCAGCCCACCCCTCGGACAGCCAGGCTTGAACACTGAAGCTTTCTTT	CASSPPLGQPGLNTEAFF
TRBV5-1	TRBJ2-2	-	TRBD2	TGCGCCAGCAGCTTTTCACCGGGACTAGCGGGAGGAACCGGGGAGCTGTTTTTT	CASSFSPGLAGGTGELFF
TRBV14	TRBJ2-1	once	-	TGTGCCAGCAGCCAGCCGGGAGAATACAATGAGCAGTTCTTC	CASSQPGEYNEQFF
TRBV28	TRBJ2-7	-	-	TGTGCCAGCAGTTTATTGCCGGGTCTTGGATACGAGCAGTACTTC	CASSLLPGLGYEQYF
TRBV6-5	TRBJ2-1	-	-	TGTGCCAGCCCCCGAGAGGGAGTCGGAGAGCAGTTCTTC	CASPREGVGEQFF
TRBV7-3	TRBJ2-3	-	-	TGTGCCAGCAGCCATCGAGGACGGACTGCCGTTAAAGATACGCAGTATTTT	CASSHRGRTAVKDTQYF
TRBV6-5	TRBJ1-1	-	-	TGTGCCAGCAGAGCCTTTGGGGGGACTGAAGCTTTCTTT	CASRAFGGTEAFF
TRBV10-3	TRBJ2-1	-	TRBD1	TGTGCCATCAGTGGGACAGGGGCCCAGGGGGATGAGTTCTTC	CAISGTGAQGDEFF
TRBV6-6	TRBJ2-7	-	TRBD1	TGTGCCAGCAGTTACTGGCAGGGGGCGTTAAACGAGCAGTACTTC	CASSYWQGALNEQYF
TRBV19	TRBJ1-1	-	TRBD1	TGTGCCAGTAGTTCCCGGACAGGGGGGAACACTGAAGCTTTCTTT	CASSSRTGGNTEAFF
TRBV19	TRBJ2-5	few	TRBD2	TGTGCCAGTAGTATTCCGGGGGGAGCACAAGAGACCCAGTACTTC	CASSIPGGAQETQYF
TRBV19	TRBJ1-6	-	TRBD1	TGTGCCAGTAGTATTATCGGGCAGGGGGCTGTGTCACCCCTCCACTTT	CASSIIGQGAVSPLHF
TRBV28	TRBJ1-5	-	-	TGTGCCAGCACCGGGGCTGGGGGCAAAGGTCAGCCCCAGCATTTT	CASTGAGGKGQPQHF
TRBV29-1	TRBJ1-5	-	-	TGCAGCGTTGTGGCAGCCCCCGGAGGAGACGGCAATCAGCCCCAGCATTTT	CSVVAAPGGDGNQPQHF
TRBV28	TRBJ1-1	-	-	TGTGCCAGCAGTTTAGAGAGCACTGAAGCTTTCTTT	CASSLESTEAFF
TRBV5-1	TRBJ1-1	-	TRBD1	TGCGCCAGCAGCACATTTTCCGGGACAGGGGCGCGGTACACTGAAGCTTTCTTT	CASSTFSGTGARYTEAFF
TRBV24-1	TRBJ2-1	-	-	TGTGCCACCAGTGATTGGGCGAGTCTGAGCTCCTACAATGAGCAGTTCTTC	CATSDWASLSSYNEQFF
TRBV4-2	TRBJ1-2	-	-	TGTGCCAGCAGCCAAGACAGGGCGTCGTATGGCTACACCTTC	CASSQDRASYGYTF
TRBV9	TRBJ2-1	-	TRBD2	TGTGCCAGCAGGACTAGCGGGGAACACAATGAGCAGTTCTTC	CASRTSGEHNEQFF
TRBV15	TRBJ1-5	few	-	TGTGCCACCAGCATAGGTGGGGCTCAGCCCCAGCATTTT	CATSIGGAQPQHF
TRBV2	TRBJ1-2	-	TRBD1	TGTGCCAGCAGTGCCACCGGGACAGGGGGGTCTGGCTACACCTTC	CASSATGTGGSGYTF
TRBV12-5	TRBJ2-2	-	TRBD1	TGTGCTAGTGGTCGCCGGGACAGGGTTCTCGGCACCGGGGAGCTGTTTTTT	CASGRRDRVLGTGELFF
TRBV28	TRBJ2-7	-	TRBD1	TGTGCCAGCAACCGGGACAGGGGGCGATACGAGCAGTACTTC	CASNRDRGRYEQYF
TRBV3-1/TRBV3-2	TRBJ2-7	once	-	TGTGCCAGCAGCCGTATACTAGAAAAGGAGCAGTACTTC	CASSRILEKEQYF
TRBV5-1	TRBJ1-2	-	-	TGCGCCAGCAGCCCCGAGTCTAACTATGGCTACACCTTC	CASSPESNYGYTF
TRBV6-1	TRBJ2-1	-	-	TGTGCCAGCAGTGATGTACAGGGATTCTACAATGAGCAGTTCTTC	CASSDVQGFYNEQFF
TRBV28	TRBJ2-1	-	-	TGTGCCACTACGAGGTCCGTGGAGAGTGAGCAGTTCTTC	CATTRSVESEQFF
TRBV2	TRBJ1-5	-	-	TGTGCCAGTACAGGGTTGGGTCAGCCCCAGCATTTT	CASTGLGQPQHF
TRBV27	TRBJ2-7	once	TRBD1	TGTGCCAGCAGTCGACCGGGACAGGGCTACGAGCAGTACTTC	CASSRPGQGYEQYF
TRBV19	TRBJ1-6	few	-	TGTGCCAGTAGTATAGAGAGAAATTCACCCCTCCACTTT	CASSIERNSPLHF
TRBV5-4	TRBJ1-3	-	-	TGTGCCAGCAGCTTGGAGCTAAACGGAAACACCATATATTTT	CASSLELNGNTIYF
TRBV28	TRBJ1-5	-	TRBD1	TGTGCCAGCAGGAGACAGGGGCGAATAAGCAATCAGCCCCAGCATTTT	CASRRQGRISNQPQHF
TRBV7-2	TRBJ2-5	-	-	TGTGCCAGCAGCTTAGATATGGGAGGAGAGACCCAGTACTTC	CASSLDMGGETQYF
TRBV27	TRBJ2-7	-	TRBD2	TGTGCCAGCAGTTTGACTAGCGGCAACTACGAGCAGTACTTC	CASSLTSGNYEQYF